Below, 18 T cell receptor beta chains from the same sample are listed, as sequenced in a study of blood T cell repertoires in COVID-19. This table comes from immunoSEQ multiplex PCR, and its TCRdb copy is limited to in-frame clones, with some not included. The sample shows about 220,000 clones, around 89% of them seen only once. Sequenced input: PBMCs or T cells enriched from blood (not recorded which). The origin of the receptors is a woman between 18 and 29 years old in a cohort exposed to, infected with or recovered from COVID-19 (not recorded which).

The chain combines TRBV7-9 with TRBJ1-2; 8 bases agree with TRBD1. The CDR3 spans 16 residues. Trimming cost V 2 bases and J 6 bases; bases outside gene matches: 11. CDR1 is SEHNR, CDR2 FQNEAQ, per germline (reference sequence). CDR3 protein: CASSLTPSGQVNGYTF. DNA of the CDR3: TGTGCCAGCAGCTTAACTCCCTCGGGACAGGTTAATGGCTACACCTTC.

The chain couples TRBV7-8 to TRBJ2-7; TRBD2 aligns across 7 bases. The germline V gene encodes CDR1 SGHVS and CDR2 FQNEAQ. The CDR3 has 16 residues. V lost 1 base and J lost 6; bases outside the gene matches: 12. CDR3 amino acids: CASSLGGGLGHTEQYF. The DNA of the CDR3 is TGTGCCAGCAGCTTAGGAGGAGGACTAGGACACACCGAGCAGTACTTC.

Written as DNA, the CDR3 is TGTGCCAGCAGTTACTTTCCGGGACACGAATATGGCTACACCTTC. Its translation: CASSYFPGHEYGYTF. The rearrangement uses TRBV6-6 and TRBJ1-2; D is perhaps TRBD1 (6 bases). Germline V lookup: CDR1 MNHNY, CDR2 SVGAGI (reference sequence). The CDR3 spans 15 residues. V shed 1 base and J shed 5 bases, with 14 bases lying between them.

The chain is built from TRBV5-4 and TRBJ1-3; TRBD1 is a possible D gene (6 bases). The CDR3 is 16 residues long. The germline V gene encodes CDR1 SGHNT and CDR2 YYREEE (reference sequence). The V gene lost 3 bases and the J gene lost 0 bases, with 13 bases spanning the gap. Written as DNA, the CDR3 is TGTGCCAGCAGCTCAACGGACAGTAGCTCTGGAAACACCATATATTTT. It codes for CASSSTDSSSGNTIYF.

The chain links TRBV7-9 to TRBJ2-1, with D perhaps TRBD2 (6 bases). V lost 4 bases and J lost 0, with 10 bases in between. Germline lookup yields CDR1 SEHNR and CDR2 FQNEAQ (reference sequence). CDR3 length: 15 residues. The CDR3 loop is CASSSDYFSYNEQFF. The CDR3 DNA reads TGTGCCAGCAGCTCGGACTATTTCTCCTACAATGAGCAGTTCTTC.

This clone was observed a single time. This sequence joins TRBV7-9 and TRBJ1-5; a weak D match, TRBD1 (5 bases). In germline, CDR1 is SEHNR, CDR2 FQNEAQ (reference sequence). V was shortened by 5 bases and J by 6 bases, with 14 bases between the two germline ends. There are 14 residues in the CDR3. The CDR3 bases are TGTGCCAGCAGCCCGGAGGGGCATGGTCAGCCCCAGCATTTT. This sequence encodes CASSPEGHGQPQHF.

V is TRBV5-1 and J is TRBJ2-5, with TRBD2 matching 7 bases. The germline V gene has CDR1 SGHRS and CDR2 YFSETQ. The CDR3 length is 14 residues. J gave up 7 bases and V 2 bases, and 8 bases lay outside the gene matches. The CDR3, as DNA: TGCGCCAGCAGCTTACCCGTATCGGGGGGGACCCAGTACTTC. It yields the protein CASSLPVSGGTQYF. The full variable domain, completed using reference TRBV5-1 and TRBJ2-5, is KAGVTQTPRYLIKTRGQQVTLSCSPISGHRSVSWYQQTPGQGLQFLFEYFSETQRNKGNFPGRFSGRQFSNSRSEMNVSTLELGDSALYLCASSLPVSGGTQYFGPGTRLLVL.

This clone was detected once. This chain uses TRBV11-2 with TRBJ1-2; D is unresolved. The germline V and J ends were trimmed by 5 bases and 5 bases, with 9 bases remaining between them. The length of the CDR3 is 12 residues. Germline lookup yields CDR1 SGHAT and CDR2 FQNNGV. The CDR3 DNA sequence: TGTGCCAGCAGCGAGCGGAATTATGGCTACACCTTC. Protein sequence: CASSERNYGYTF.

The chain has TRBV7-9 and TRBJ1-4, with 8 positions matching TRBD1. Germline values: CDR1 SEHNR, CDR2 FQNEAQ (reference sequence). This CDR3 comprises 17 residues. The V segment lost 3 bases and the J segment 8 bases; nucleotides outside the gene matches: 14. The CDR3: CASSFSQGASLLEKLFF. Here the CDR3 DNA reads TGTGCCAGCAGCTTTTCGCAGGGGGCCTCGTTATTGGAAAAACTGTTTTTT.

The J gene is TRBJ2-5, the V gene TRBV7-3; D may be TRBD2 (6 bases). Trimming shortened V by 5 bases and J by 1 base, and 14 bases separated the two germline ends. Germline loops: CDR1 SGHTA, CDR2 FQGTGA. The CDR3 length is 15 residues. This chain's CDR3 is CASSPRGSPQETQYF. Written as DNA, the CDR3 is TGTGCCAGCAGCCCCCGGGGGTCACCCCAAGAGACCCAGTACTTC.

This sequence joins TRBV12-3 or TRBV12-4 and TRBJ2-3, with a weak D call TRBD1 (6 bases). V was clipped by 4 bases and J by 4 bases, with 6 bases between them. This CDR3 spans 12 amino acids. The CDR3 sequence is CASSWGPDTQYF. Written as DNA, the CDR3 is TGTGCCAGCAGTTGGGGGCCAGATACGCAGTATTTT.

This clone occurred once. The chain uses TRBV2 and TRBJ2-2, with 10 nucleotides matching TRBD1. The CDR3 loop spans 15 amino acids. V lost 8 bases, J lost 7 bases, and 10 bases stayed unmatched. Germline lookup yields CDR1 SNHLY and CDR2 FYNNEI. CDR3 bases: TGTGCCAGCGGGCCGGGACAGGGGATGGGCGGGGAGCTGTTTTTT. Its protein product is CASGPGQGMGGELFF.

This CDR3 is CASSSYSPQGLDEKLFF. Written as DNA, the CDR3 is TGTGCCAGCAGCTCCTACAGCCCTCAGGGACTGGATGAAAAACTGTTTTTT. V usage is TRBV13 and J usage is TRBJ1-4, with D possibly TRBD1 on 5 matching bases. Germline values: CDR1 PRHDT, CDR2 FYEKMQ (reference sequence). This CDR3 contains 17 residues. The germline V and J ends were trimmed by 4 bases and 6 bases, with 21 bases remaining between them.

This rearrangement joins TRBV11-3 to TRBJ1-2, with 8 bases matching TRBD1. CDR1 and CDR2 (germline): SGHNT, YENEEA. This CDR3 has 17 residues. V lost 0 bases, J lost 4 bases, and 10 bases stayed unmatched. The CDR3, as DNA: TGTGCCAGCAGCTTAGATTACCCAGGGGGCAGGAGCTATGGCTACACCTTC. Residues: CASSLDYPGGRSYGYTF.

The V call is TRBV5-6, the J call TRBJ2-1, with 7 bases fitting TRBD1. CDR1 is SGHDT, CDR2 YYEEEE, per germline. J was trimmed by 0 bases and V by 4 bases; bases with no gene match: 13. The CDR3 sequence is 18 residues long. The CDR3: CASSPGPIQGSSYNEQFF. DNA for the CDR3: TGTGCCAGCAGCCCGGGGCCTATACAGGGGAGCTCCTACAATGAGCAGTTCTTC.

V and J are TRBV2 and TRBJ1-4; TRBD1 agrees at 10 bases. From germline, CDR1 is SNHLY and CDR2 FYNNEI. The CDR3 is 15 residues long. With 5 bases clipped from V and 8 bases from J, the junction kept 8 bases outside the gene matches. As DNA, the CDR3 is TGTGCCAGCAGTCCGCCGGACAGGGGGAGGGAAAAACTGTTTTTT. Translation: CASSPPDRGREKLFF.

The V gene is TRBV12-3 or TRBV12-4, the J gene TRBJ1-1; D is ambiguous. The length of the CDR3 is 13 residues. Trimming stripped 5 bases from V and 4 bases from J, with 11 bases between. The CDR3 DNA is TGTGCCAGCAGTGTTACAGAGGGCACTGAAGCTTTCTTT. It is translated as CASSVTEGTEAFF.

Here the CDR3 DNA reads TGTGCCAGCAGCAAGGGGGCGGGGAACACTGAAGCTTTCTTT. Residues: CASSKGAGNTEAFF. The rearrangement uses TRBV5-4 and TRBJ1-1, with 7 bases lining up with TRBD1. Germline CDR1 and CDR2: SGHNT and YYREEE (reference sequence). V gave up 4 bases and J gave up 1 base; unmatched junction bases: 4. The CDR3 is 14 amino acids.